This T cell receptor (beta chain) is drawn from a study of beta chain features in type 1 diabetes. Study-wide context: Age and gender were similar between patients and healthy donors, as were cell yields. Across the samples, 100 million to 130 million sorted cells were examined in total.

Trimming took 6 bases from V and 5 from J, leaving 14 bases between them. Germline CDR1 and CDR2: WSHSY and SAAADI. This CDR3 region has 13 residues. All of the sorted populations showed purity greater than 95%. The authors reverse transcribed all of the isolated RNA, so sequencing captured expressed TCRB transcripts. The data were produced by immunoSEQ multiplex PCR, yet TCRdb's version contains in-frame clones alone and is incomplete. Counted here are 400,000 to 450,000 clones, approximately 14% occurring once; the ten biggest clones make up roughly 0.036%. Sequences were obtained from naive CD4+ T cells from blood. The chain uses TRBV10-2 and TRBJ2-7, with no clear D. The clonotype was recovered from a man aged 30-40 years in good health. CDR3 amino acids: CASRPVAVDEQYF. The DNA for the CDR3 is TGCGCCAGCAGGCCCGTCGCAGTCGACGAGCAGTACTTC.